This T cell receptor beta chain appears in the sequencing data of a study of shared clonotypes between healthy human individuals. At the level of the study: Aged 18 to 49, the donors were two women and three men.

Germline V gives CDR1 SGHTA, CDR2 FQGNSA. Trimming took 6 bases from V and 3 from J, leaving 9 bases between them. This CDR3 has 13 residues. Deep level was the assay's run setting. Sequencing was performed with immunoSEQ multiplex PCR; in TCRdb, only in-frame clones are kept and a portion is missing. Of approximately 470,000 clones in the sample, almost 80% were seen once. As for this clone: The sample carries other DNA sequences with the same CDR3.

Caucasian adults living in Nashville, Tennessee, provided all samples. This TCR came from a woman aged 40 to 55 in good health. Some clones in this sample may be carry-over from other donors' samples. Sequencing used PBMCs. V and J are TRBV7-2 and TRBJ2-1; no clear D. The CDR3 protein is CASSSNSYNEQFF. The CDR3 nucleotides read TGTGCCAGCAGTTCGAACAGCTACAATGAGCAGTTCTTC.